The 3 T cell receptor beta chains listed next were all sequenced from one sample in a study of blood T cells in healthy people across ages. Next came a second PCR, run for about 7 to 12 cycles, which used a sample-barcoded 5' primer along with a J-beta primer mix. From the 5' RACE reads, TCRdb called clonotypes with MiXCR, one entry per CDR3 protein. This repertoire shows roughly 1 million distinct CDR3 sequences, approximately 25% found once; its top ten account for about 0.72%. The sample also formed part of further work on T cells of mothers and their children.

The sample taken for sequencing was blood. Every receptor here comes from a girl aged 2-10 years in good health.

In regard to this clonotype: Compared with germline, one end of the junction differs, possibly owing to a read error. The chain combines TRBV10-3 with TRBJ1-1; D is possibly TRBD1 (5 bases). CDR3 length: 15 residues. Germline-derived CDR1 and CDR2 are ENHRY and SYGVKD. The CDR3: CAISERDQLNAEAFF. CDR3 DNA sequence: TGTGCCATCAGTGAGCGGGACCAATTGAACGCTGAAGCTTTCTTT.

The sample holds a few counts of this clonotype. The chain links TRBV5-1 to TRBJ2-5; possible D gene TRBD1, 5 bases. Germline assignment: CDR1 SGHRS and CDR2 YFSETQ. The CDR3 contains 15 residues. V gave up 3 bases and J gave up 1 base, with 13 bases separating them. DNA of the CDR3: TGCGCCAGCAGCTCGGTAGCTGGGGCCCAAGAGACCCAGTACTTC. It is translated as CASSSVAGAQETQYF.

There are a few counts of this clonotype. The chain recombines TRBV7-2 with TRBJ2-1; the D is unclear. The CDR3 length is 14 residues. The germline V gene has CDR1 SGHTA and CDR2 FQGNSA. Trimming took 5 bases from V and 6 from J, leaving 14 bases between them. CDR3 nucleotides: TGTGCCAGCAGCCATAGTGGTGGGGTCAATGAGCAGTTCTTC. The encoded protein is CASSHSGGVNEQFF.